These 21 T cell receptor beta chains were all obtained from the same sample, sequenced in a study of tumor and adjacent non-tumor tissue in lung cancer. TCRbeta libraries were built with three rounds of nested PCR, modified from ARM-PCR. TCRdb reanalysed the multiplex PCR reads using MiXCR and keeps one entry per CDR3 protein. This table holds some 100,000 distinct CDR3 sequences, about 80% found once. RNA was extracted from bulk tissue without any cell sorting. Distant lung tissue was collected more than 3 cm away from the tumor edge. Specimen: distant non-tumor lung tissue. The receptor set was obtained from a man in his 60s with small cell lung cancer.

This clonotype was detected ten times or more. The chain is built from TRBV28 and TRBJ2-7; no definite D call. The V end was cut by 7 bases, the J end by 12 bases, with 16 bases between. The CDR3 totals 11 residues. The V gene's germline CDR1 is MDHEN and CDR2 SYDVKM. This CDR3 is CASTGQRALYF. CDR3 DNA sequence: TGTGCCAGCACCGGCCAGCGAGCTTTGTACTTC. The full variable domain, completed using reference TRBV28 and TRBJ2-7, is DVKVTQSSRYLVKRTGEKVFLECVQDMDHENMFWYRQDPGLGLRLIYFSYDVKMKEKGDIPEGYSVSREKKERFSLILESASTNQTSMYLCASTGQRALYFGPGTRLTVT.

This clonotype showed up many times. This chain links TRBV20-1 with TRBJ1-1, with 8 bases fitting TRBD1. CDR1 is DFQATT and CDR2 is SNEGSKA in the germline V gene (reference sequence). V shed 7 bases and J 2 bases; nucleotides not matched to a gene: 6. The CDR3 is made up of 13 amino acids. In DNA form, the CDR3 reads TGCAGTGTCTGGGACAGGACTAACACTGAAGCTTTCTTT. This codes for CSVWDRTNTEAFF.

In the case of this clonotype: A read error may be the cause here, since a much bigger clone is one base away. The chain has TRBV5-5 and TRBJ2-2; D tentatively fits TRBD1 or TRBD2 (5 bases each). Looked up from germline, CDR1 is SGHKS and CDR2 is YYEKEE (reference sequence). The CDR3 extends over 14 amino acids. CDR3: CTSTQLGVRGELFF. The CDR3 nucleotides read TGTACCAGCACCCAGCTGGGGGTGCGCGGGGAGCTGTTTTTT.

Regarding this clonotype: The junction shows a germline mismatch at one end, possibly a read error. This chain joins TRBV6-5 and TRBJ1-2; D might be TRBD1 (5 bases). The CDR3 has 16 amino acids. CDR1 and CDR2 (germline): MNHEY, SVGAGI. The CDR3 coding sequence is TGTGCCAGCACCCCTGTCACCGGGACGGGGAACTATGACTACACCTTC. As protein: CASTPVTGTGNYDYTF.

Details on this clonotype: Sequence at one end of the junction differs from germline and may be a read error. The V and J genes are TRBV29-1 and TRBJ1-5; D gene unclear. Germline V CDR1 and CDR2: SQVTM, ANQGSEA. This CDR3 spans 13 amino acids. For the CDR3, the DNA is TGCAGCGTTGCCGAAAATAGCAATCAGGCCCAGCATTTT. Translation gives CSVAENSNQAQHF.

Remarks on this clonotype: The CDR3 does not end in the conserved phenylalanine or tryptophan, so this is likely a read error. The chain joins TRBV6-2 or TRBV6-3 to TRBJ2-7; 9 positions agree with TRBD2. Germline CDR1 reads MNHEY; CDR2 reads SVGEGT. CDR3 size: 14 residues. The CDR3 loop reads CVSKIAGALMEQYI. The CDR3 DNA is TGTGTCAGCAAGATAGCGGGAGCCCTTATGGAGCAGTACATC.

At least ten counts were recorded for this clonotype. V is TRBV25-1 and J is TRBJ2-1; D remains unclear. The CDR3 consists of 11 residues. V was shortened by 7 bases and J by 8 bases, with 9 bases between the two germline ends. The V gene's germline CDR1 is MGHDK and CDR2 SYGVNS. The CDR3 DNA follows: TGTGCCAGCACCTACGAGTATGAGCAGTTCTTC. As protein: CASTYEYEQFF.

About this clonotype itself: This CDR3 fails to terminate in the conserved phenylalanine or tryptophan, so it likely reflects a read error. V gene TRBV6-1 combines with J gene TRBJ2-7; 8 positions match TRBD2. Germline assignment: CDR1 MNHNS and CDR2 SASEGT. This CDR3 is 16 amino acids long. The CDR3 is CANSARGGLDSYEQYS. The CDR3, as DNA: TGTGCCAACAGTGCCCGGGGGGGACTGGATTCCTACGAGCAGTACTCC.

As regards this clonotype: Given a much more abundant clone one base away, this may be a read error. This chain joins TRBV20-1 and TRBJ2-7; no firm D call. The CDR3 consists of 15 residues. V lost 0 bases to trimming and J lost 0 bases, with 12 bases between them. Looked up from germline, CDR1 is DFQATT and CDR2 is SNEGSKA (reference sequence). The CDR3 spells CSAREQDVYSYEQYF. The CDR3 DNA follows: TGCAGTGCTAGAGAGCAAGACGTATACTCCTACGAGCAGTACTTC.

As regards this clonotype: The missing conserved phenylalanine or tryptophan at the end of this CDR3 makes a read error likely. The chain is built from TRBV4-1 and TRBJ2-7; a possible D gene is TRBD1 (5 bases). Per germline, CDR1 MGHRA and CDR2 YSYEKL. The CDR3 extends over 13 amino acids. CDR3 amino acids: CASNFDRLYGQYI. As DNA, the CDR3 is TGCGCCAGCAATTTCGACAGACTCTACGGGCAGTACATC.

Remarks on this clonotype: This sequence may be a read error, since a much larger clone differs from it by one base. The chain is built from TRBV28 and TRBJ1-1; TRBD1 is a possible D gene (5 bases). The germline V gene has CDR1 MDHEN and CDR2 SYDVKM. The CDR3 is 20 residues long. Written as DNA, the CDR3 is TGTGCCGGCAGCTCAAATATGCGGGGCAGGTCAGCCGTAATTAACACTGAAGCTTTCTTT. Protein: CAGSSNMRGRSAVINTEAFF.

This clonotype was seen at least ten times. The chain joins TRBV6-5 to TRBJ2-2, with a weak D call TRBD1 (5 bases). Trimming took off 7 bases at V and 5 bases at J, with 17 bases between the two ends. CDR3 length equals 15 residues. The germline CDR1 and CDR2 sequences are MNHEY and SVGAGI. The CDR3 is CASKGKPRGTGELFF. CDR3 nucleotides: TGTGCCAGCAAGGGCAAGCCAAGGGGAACCGGGGAGCTGTTTTTT.

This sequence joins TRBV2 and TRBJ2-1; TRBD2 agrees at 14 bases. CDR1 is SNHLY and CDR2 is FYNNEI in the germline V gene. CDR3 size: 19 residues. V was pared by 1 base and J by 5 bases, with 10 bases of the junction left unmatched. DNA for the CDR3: TGTGCCAGCAGTGAAGGCGGGACTAGCGGGAGTTGTGTAGACAATGAGCAGTTCTTC. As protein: CASSEGGTSGSCVDNEQFF. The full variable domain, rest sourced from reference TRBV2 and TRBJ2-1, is EPEVTQTPSHQVTQMGQEVILRCVPISNHLYFYWYRQILGQKVEFLVSFYNNEISEKSEIFDDQFSVERPDGSNFTLKIRSTKLEDSAMYFCASSEGGTSGSCVDNEQFFGPGTRLTVL.

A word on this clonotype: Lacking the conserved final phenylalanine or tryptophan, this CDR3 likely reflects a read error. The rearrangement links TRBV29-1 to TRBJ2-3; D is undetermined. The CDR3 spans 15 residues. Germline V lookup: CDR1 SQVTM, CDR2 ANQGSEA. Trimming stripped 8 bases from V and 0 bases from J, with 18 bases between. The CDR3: CSLVAVVSSTDTQYL. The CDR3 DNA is TGCAGCCTCGTCGCGGTCGTTTCTAGCACAGATACGCAGTATCTT.

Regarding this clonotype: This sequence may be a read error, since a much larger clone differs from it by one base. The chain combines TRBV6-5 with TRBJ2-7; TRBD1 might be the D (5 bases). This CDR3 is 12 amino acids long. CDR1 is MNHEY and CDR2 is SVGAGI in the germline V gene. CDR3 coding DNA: TGTGCCAGCAGGGACAACTCCTACGAGCATTACGTC. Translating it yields CASRDNSYEHYV.

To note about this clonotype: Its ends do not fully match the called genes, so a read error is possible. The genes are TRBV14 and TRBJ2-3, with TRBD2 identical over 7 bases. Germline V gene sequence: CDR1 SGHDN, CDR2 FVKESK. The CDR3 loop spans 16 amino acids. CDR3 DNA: TGTGCCAGCAGATTTCGTCACGGGGGGAGCACAGATACGCAGTGTTTT. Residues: CASRFRHGGSTDTQCF.

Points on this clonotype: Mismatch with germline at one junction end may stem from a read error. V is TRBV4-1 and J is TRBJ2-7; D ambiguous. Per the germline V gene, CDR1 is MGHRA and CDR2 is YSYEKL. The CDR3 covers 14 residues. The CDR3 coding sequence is TGCGCCGGCAGCCTGGCGGAGAGCTCCTACGAGCAACACTTC. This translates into CAGSLAESSYEQHF.

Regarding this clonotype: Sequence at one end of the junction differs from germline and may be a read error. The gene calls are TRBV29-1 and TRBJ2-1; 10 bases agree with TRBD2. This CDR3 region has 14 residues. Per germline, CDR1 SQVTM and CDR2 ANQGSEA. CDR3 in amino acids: CSVYTAGGQNEQFF. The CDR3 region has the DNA TGCAGCGTGTACACAGCGGGAGGGCAGAATGAGCAGTTCTTT.

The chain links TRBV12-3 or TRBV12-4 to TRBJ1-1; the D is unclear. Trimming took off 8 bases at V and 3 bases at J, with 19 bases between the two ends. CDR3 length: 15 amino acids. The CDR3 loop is CASGYIQWEDTEAFF. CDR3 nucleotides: TGTGCCAGCGGCTATATACAGTGGGAAGACACTGAAGCTTTCTTT.

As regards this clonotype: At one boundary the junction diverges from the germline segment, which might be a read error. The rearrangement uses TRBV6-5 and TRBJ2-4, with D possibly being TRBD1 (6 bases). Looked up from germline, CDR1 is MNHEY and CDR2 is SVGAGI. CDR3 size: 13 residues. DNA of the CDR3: TGTGCCAGCATTTACTCTCCAGGGGTTATTCATTACTTC. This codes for CASIYSPGVIHYF.

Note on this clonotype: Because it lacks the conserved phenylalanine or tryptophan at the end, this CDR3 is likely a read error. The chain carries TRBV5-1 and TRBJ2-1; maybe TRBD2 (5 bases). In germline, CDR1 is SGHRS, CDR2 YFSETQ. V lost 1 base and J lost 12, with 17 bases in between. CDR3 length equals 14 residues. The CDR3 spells CASSLSGTADGQFL. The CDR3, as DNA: TGCGCCAGCAGCTTGAGCGGTACCGCCGATGGGCAGTTCTTA.